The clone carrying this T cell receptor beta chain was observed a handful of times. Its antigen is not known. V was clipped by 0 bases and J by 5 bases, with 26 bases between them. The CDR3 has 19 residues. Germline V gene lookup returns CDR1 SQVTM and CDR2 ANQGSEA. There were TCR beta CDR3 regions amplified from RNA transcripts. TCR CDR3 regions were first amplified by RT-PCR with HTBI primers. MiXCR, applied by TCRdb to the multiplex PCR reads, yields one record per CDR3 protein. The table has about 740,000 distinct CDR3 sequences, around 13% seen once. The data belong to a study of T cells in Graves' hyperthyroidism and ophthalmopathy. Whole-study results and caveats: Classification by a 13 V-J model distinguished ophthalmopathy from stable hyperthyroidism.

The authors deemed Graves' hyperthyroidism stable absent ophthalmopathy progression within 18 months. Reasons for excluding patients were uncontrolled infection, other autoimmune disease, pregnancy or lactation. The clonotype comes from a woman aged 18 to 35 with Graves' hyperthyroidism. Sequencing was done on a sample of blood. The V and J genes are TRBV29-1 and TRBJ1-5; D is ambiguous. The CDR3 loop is CSVEDGPGSGQTKYQPQHF. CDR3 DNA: TGCAGCGTTGAAGATGGACCTGGGTCGGGCCAGACTAAGTATCAGCCCCAGCATTTT. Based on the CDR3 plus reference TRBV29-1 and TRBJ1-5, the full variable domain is SAVISQKPSRDICQRGTSLTIQCQVDSQVTMMFWYRQQPGQSLTLIATANQGSEATYESGFVIDKFPISRPNLTFSTLTVSNMSPEDSSIYLCSVEDGPGSGQTKYQPQHFGDGTRLSIL.